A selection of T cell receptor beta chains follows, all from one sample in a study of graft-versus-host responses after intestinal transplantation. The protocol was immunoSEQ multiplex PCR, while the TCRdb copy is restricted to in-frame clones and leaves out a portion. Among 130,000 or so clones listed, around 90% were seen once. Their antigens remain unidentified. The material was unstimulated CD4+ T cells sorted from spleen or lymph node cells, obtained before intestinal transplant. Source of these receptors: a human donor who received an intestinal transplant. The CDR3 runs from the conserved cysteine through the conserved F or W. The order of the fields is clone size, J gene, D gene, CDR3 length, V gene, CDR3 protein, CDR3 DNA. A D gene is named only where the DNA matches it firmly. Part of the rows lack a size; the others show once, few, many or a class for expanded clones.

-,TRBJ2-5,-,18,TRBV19,CATLGDISFPEIQETQYF,TGTGCCACCCTCGGGGACATATCATTCCCCGAGATCCAAGAGACCCAGTACTTC
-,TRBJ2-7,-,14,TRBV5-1,CASSVGLEVYEQYF,TGCGCCAGCAGCGTAGGACTGGAAGTCTACGAGCAGTACTTC
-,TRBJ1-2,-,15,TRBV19,CASSMARTSSGGYTF,TGTGCCAGTAGTATGGCCCGGACATCGTCGGGGGGCTACACCTTC
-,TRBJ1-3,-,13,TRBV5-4,CATRGLTGNTIYF,TGTGCCACGAGGGGACTGACCGGAAACACCATATATTTT
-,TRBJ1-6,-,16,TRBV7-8,CASSKRTADYNSPLHF,TGTGCCAGCAGCAAACGGACAGCCGACTATAATTCACCCCTCCACTTT
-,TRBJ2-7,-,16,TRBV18,CASSTRGGGWSYEQYF,TGTGCCAGCTCTACCAGGGGAGGGGGCTGGTCCTACGAGCAGTACTTC
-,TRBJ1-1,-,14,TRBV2,CASGHGGMNTEAFF,TGTGCCAGCGGCCACGGGGGGATGAACACTGAAGCTTTCTTT
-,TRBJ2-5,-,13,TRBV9,CASSVSWYETQYF,TGTGCCAGCAGCGTCTCCTGGTACGAGACCCAGTACTTC
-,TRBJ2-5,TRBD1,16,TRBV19,CASSGAVRDRQETQYF,TGTGCCAGTAGTGGGGCGGTCCGGGACAGACAAGAGACCCAGTACTTC
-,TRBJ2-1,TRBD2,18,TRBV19,CASSEPRSTSGILDEQFF,TGTGCCAGTAGTGAGCCCCGCTCGACTAGCGGGATTCTCGATGAGCAGTTCTTC
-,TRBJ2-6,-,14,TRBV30,CAWTKGSGANVLTF,TGTGCCTGGACAAAGGGTTCTGGGGCCAACGTCCTGACTTTC
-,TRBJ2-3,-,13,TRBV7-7,CASSLGRADTQYF,TGTGCCAGCAGCTTAGGCAGAGCAGATACGCAGTATTTT
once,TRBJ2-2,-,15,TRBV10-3,CASSEQGGGTGELFF,TGTGCCAGCAGTGAGCAGGGGGGAGGCACCGGGGAGCTGTTTTTT
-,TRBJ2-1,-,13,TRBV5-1,CASSKGFYNEQFF,TGCGCCAGCAGCAAGGGATTTTACAATGAGCAGTTCTTC
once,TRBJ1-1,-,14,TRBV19,CASTSAVRGIGAFF,TGTGCCAGTACCTCTGCAGTGCGGGGAATCGGAGCTTTCTTT
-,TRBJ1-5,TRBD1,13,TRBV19,CASSKTGEQPQHF,TGTGCCAGTAGTAAGACAGGGGAACAGCCCCAGCATTTT
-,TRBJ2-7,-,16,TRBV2,CASSDSLRGTSYEQYF,TGTGCCAGCAGTGATTCTCTACGCGGCACCTCCTACGAGCAGTACTTC
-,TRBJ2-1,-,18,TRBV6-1,CASSEPYQEGGTTNEQFF,TGTGCCAGCAGTGAACCGTATCAAGAGGGGGGAACTACCAATGAGCAGTTCTTC
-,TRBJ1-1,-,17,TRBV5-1,CASSSFPGMARSTEAFF,TGCGCCAGCTCAAGTTTCCCAGGGATGGCCCGGAGCACTGAAGCTTTCTTT
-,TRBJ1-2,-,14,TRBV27,CASSLLGGNYGYTF,TGTGCCAGCAGTTTATTGGGGGGTAACTATGGCTACACCTTC
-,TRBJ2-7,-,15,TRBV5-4,CASSLNRDIVDEQYF,TGTGCCAGCAGCCTGAATCGGGACATTGTAGACGAGCAGTACTTC
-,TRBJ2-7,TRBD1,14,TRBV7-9,CASSLGTGPYEQYF,TGTGCCAGCAGCTTGGGGACAGGGCCCTACGAGCAGTACTTC
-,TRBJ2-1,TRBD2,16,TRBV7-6,CASSLEASGRANEQFF,TGTGCCAGCAGCTTAGAGGCTAGCGGGAGGGCCAATGAGCAGTTCTTC
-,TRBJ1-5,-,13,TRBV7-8,CASCRDRQQPQHF,TGTGCCAGCTGTAGGGATCGACAGCAGCCCCAGCATTTT
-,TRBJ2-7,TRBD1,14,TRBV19,CASSIGTGAYEQYF,TGTGCCAGTAGTATTGGGACAGGGGCCTACGAGCAGTACTTC
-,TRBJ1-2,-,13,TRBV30,CAWSAPPSRGYTF,TGTGCCTGGAGTGCCCCACCATCACGCGGCTACACCTTC
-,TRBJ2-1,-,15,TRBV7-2,CASSLKGGSYNEQFF,TGTGCCAGCAGCCTGAAAGGGGGCTCCTACAATGAGCAGTTCTTC
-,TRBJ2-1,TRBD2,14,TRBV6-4,CASRREAKYNEQFF,TGTGCCAGCAGGCGGGAGGCCAAATACAATGAGCAGTTCTTC
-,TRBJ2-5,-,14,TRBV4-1,CASSQVPTTETQYF,TGCGCCAGCAGCCAAGTTCCTACGACGGAGACCCAGTACTTC
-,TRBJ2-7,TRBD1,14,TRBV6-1,CASSGQGNSYEQYF,TGTGCCAGCAGCGGACAGGGGAACTCCTACGAGCAGTACTTC
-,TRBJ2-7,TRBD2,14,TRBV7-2,CASSLRRLAYEQYF,TGTGCCAGCAGCTTAAGAAGACTAGCTTACGAGCAGTACTTC
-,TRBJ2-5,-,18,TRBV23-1,CASSQPPHRTFSAETQYF,TGCGCCAGCAGTCAACCTCCCCATAGGACTTTCTCTGCGGAGACCCAGTACTTC
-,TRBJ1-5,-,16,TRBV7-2,CASSLGWGGGNQPQHF,TGTGCCAGCAGCTTAGGGTGGGGGGGAGGCAATCAGCCCCAGCATTTT
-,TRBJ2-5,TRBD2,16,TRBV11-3,CASSTGLAGLQETQYF,TGTGCCAGCAGCACCGGACTAGCGGGTTTACAAGAGACCCAGTACTTC
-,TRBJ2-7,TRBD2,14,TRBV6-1,CASSPSGGGYEQYF,TGTGCCAGCAGCCCTTCGGGAGGGGGGTACGAGCAGTACTTC
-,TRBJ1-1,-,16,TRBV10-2,CASSESNSGVWAEAFF,TGCGCCAGCAGTGAGTCAAATAGCGGGGTCTGGGCTGAAGCTTTCTTT
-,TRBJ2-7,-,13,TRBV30,CAWRQSFSYEQYF,TGTGCCTGGAGACAGTCCTTCTCCTACGAGCAGTACTTC
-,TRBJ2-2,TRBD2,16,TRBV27,CASSLWASGSTGELFF,TGTGCCAGCAGTTTATGGGCTAGCGGGAGCACCGGGGAGCTGTTTTTT
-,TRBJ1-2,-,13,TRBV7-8,CASSLVASGGYTF,TGTGCCAGCAGCTTAGTAGCCTCCGGTGGCTACACCTTC
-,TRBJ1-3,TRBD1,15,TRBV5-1,CASSLRTGSGNTIYF,TGCGCCAGCAGCTTGAGGACAGGCTCTGGAAACACCATATATTTT
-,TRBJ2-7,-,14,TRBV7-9,CASSSRDTFYEQYF,TGTGCCAGCAGCTCACGGGACACCTTCTACGAGCAGTACTTC
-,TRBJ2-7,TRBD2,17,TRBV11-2,CASSLPGLAGGSWEQYF,TGTGCCAGCAGCTTACCGGGACTAGCGGGAGGGTCCTGGGAGCAGTACTTC
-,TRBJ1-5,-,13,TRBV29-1,CSVVAQGNQPQHF,TGCAGCGTTGTGGCCCAGGGCAATCAGCCCCAGCATTTT
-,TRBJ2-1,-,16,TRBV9,CASSPNEPRLVNEQFF,TGTGCCAGCAGCCCCAACGAGCCGCGACTAGTTAATGAGCAGTTCTTC
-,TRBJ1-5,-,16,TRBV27,CASSLRGGYSNQPQHF,TGTGCCAGCAGTTTAAGAGGGGGGTATAGCAATCAGCCCCAGCATTTT
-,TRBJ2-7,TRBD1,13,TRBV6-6,CASSRDRVAEQYF,TGTGCCAGCAGTCGGGACAGGGTCGCCGAGCAGTACTTC
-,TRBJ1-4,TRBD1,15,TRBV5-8,CASSFRGTGMEKLFF,TGTGCCAGCAGTTTTCGTGGGACAGGGATGGAAAAACTGTTTTTT
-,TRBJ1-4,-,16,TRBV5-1,CASSLAPRQVNEKLFF,TGCGCCAGCAGCTTGGCCCCTAGGCAGGTTAATGAAAAACTGTTTTTT
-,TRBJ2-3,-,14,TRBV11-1,CASSQSGRTDTQYF,TGTGCCAGCAGCCAGAGCGGCCGCACAGATACGCAGTATTTT
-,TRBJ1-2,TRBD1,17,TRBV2,CATSTRTGLGVDYGYTF,TGTGCCACCTCTACTCGGACAGGGCTTGGTGTCGACTATGGCTACACCTTC
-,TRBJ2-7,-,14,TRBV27,CASSLRGAGYEQYF,TGTGCCAGCAGTTTACGTGGGGCGGGATACGAGCAGTACTTC
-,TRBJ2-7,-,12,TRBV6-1,CAIFRGLYEQYF,TGTGCCATCTTCAGGGGCCTCTACGAGCAGTACTTC
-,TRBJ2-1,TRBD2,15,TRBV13,CASSFFTSGRNEQFF,TGTGCCAGCAGCTTTTTTACTAGCGGGAGAAATGAGCAGTTCTTC